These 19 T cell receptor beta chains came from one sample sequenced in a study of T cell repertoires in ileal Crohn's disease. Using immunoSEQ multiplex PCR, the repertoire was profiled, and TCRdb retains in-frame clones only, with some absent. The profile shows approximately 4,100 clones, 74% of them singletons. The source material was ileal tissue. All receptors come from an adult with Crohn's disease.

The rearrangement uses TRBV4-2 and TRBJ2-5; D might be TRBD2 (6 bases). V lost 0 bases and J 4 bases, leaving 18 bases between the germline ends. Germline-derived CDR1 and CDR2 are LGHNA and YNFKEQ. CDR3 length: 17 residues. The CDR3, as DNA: TGTGCCAGCAGCCAAGATCTTTACGGGAGTTTATCAGAGACCCAGTACTTC. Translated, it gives CASSQDLYGSLSETQYF.

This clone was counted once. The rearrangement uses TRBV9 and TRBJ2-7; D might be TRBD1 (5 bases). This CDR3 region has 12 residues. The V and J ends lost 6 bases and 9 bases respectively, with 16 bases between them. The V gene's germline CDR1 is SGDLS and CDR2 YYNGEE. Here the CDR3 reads CASKGQGRRQYF. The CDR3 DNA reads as TGTGCCAGCAAGGGGCAGGGTAGAAGGCAGTACTTC.

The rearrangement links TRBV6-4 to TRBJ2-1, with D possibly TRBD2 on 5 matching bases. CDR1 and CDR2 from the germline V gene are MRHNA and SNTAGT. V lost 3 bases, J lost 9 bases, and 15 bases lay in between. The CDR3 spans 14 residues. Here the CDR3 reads CASSEMASSSEQFF. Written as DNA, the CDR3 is TGTGCCAGCAGTGAAATGGCTAGCAGTAGTGAGCAGTTCTTC.

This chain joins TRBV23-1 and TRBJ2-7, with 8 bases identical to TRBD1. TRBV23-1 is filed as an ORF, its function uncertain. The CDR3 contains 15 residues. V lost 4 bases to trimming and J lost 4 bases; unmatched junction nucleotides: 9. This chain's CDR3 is CASSPPQGDFYEQYF. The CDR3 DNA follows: TGCGCCAGCAGTCCTCCACAGGGGGATTTTTACGAGCAGTACTTC.

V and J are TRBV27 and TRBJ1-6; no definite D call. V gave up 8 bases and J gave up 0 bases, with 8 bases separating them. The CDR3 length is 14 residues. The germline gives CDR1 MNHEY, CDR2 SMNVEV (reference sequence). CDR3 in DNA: TGTGCCAGCCGACTGAGCTCCTATAATTCACCCCTCCACTTT. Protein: CASRLSSYNSPLHF.

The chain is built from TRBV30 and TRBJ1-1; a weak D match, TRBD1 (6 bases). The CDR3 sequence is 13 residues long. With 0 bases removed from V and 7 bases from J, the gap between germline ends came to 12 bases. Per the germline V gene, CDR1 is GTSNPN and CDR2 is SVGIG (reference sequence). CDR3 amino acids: CAWSVQGGIEAFF. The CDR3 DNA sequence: TGTGCCTGGAGTGTACAGGGAGGGATTGAAGCTTTCTTT. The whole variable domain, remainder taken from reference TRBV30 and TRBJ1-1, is SQTIHQWPATLVQPVGSPLSLECTVEGTSNPNLYWYRQAAGRGLQLLFYSVGIGQISSEVPQNLSASRPQDRQFILSSKKLLLSDSGFYLCAWSVQGGIEAFFGQGTRLTVV.

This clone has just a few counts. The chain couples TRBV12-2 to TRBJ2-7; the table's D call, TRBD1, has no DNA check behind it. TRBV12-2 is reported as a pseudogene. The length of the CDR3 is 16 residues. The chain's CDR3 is CASRSYIFQGAGEQYF. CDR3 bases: TGTGCAAGTCGCTCCTACATCTTTCAGGGTGCCGGGGAGCAGTACTTC.

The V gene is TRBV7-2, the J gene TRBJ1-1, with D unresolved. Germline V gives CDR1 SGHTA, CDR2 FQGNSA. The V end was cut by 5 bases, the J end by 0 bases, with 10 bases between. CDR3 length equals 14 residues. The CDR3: CASSLRQLNTEAFF. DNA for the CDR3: TGTGCCAGCAGCCTCAGACAACTGAACACTGAAGCTTTCTTT.

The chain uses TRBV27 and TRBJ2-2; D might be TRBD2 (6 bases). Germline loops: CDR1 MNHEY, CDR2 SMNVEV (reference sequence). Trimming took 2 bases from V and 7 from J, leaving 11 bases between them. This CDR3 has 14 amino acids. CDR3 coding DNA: TGTGCCAGCAGTTTACGGAGGGCTAGCGGGGAGCTGTTTTTT. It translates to CASSLRRASGELFF.

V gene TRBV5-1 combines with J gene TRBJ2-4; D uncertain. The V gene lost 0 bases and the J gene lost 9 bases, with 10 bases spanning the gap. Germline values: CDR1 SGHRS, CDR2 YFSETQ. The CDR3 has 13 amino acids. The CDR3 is CASSLEPSGIQYF. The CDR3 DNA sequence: TGCGCCAGCAGCTTGGAACCCTCGGGCATTCAGTACTTC.

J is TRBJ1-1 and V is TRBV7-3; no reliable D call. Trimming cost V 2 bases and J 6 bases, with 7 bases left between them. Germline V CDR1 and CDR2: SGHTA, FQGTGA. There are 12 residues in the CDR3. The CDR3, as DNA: TGTGCCAGCAGCTTATTGTCGGCTGAAGCTTTCTTT. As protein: CASSLLSAEAFF.

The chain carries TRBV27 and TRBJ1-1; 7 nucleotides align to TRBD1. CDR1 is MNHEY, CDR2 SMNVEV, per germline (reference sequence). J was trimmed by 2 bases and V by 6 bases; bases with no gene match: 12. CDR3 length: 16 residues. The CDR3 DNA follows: TGTGCCAGCAGCTCCCTAACCGGGACAGTTAACACTGAAGCTTTCTTT. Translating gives CASSSLTGTVNTEAFF.

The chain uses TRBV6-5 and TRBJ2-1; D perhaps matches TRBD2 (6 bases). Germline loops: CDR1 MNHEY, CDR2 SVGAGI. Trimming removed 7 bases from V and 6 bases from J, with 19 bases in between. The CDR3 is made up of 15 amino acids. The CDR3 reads CASIPPGRLGNEQFF. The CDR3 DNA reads TGTGCCAGCATCCCCCCCGGGAGATTGGGCAATGAGCAGTTCTTC.

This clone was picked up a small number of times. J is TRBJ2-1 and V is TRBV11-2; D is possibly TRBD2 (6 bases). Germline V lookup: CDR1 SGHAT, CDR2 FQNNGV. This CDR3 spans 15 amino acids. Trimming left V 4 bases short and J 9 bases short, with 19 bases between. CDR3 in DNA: TGTGCCAGCAGCTCTGGGACTGGCATAAGAGGTGAGCAGTTCTTC. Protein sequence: CASSSGTGIRGEQFF.

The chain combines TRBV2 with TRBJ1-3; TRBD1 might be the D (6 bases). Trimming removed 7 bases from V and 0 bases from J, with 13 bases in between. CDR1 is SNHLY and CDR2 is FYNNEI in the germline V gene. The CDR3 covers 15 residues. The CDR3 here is CASNGDIVSGNTIYF. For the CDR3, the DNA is TGTGCCAGCAATGGGGACATCGTCTCTGGAAACACCATATATTTT.

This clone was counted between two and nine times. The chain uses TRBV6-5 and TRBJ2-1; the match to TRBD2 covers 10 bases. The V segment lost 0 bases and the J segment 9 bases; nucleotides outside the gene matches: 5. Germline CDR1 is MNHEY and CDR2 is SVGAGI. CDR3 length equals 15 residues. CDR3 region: CASSYSSGGAIEQFF. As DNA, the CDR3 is TGTGCCAGCAGTTACTCCAGCGGGGGGGCTATTGAGCAGTTCTTC.

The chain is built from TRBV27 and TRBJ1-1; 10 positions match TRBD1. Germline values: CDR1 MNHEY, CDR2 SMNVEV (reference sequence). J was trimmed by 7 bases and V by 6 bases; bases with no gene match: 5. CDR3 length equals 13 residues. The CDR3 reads CASRKTGGGEAFF. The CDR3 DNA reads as TGTGCCAGCAGGAAGACAGGGGGCGGTGAAGCTTTCTTT.

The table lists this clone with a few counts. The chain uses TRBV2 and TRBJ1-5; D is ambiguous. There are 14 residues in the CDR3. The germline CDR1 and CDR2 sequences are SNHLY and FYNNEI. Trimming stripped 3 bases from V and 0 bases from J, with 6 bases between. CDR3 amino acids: CASSEAYSNQPQHF. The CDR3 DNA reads TGTGCCAGCAGTGAGGCTTATAGCAATCAGCCCCAGCATTTT. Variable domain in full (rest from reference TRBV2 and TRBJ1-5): EPEVTQTPSHQVTQMGQEVILRCVPISNHLYFYWYRQILGQKVEFLVSFYNNEISEKSEIFDDQFSVERPDGSNFTLKIRSTKLEDSAMYFCASSEAYSNQPQHFGDGTRLSIL.

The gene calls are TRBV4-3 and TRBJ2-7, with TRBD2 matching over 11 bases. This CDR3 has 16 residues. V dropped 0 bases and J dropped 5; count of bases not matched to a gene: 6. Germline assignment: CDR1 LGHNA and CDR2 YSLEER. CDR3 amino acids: CASSQDRASGGHEQYF. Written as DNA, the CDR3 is TGCGCCAGCAGCCAAGATCGGGCTAGCGGGGGGCACGAGCAGTACTTC.